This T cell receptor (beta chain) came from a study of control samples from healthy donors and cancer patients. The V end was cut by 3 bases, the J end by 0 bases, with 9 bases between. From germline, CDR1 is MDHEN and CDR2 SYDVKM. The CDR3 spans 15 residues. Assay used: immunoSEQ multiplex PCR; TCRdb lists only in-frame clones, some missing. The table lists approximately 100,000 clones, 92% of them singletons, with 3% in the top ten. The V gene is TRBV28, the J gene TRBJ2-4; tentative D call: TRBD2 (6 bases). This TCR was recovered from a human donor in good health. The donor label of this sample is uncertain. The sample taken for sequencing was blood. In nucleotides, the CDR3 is TGTGCCAGCAGTTTCCGGGGACTAGCCAAAAACATTCAGTACTTC. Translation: CASSFRGLAKNIQYF.